The source of this T cell receptor beta chain is a study of radiation and T cells in renal cell carcinoma. The table came from immunoSEQ multiplex PCR; TCRdb's copy has only in-frame clones and leaves some out. The sample holds about 40,000 clones, 80% to 85% seen once. This sample's time point: blood 4 weeks post-SBRT, at nephrectomy. The treatment is: 15 Gy SBRT to primary tumor, nephrectomy 4 weeks later. The CDR3 loop spans 15 amino acids. V lost 0 bases and J lost 7; bases outside the gene matches: 7. Germline CDR1 is SGHRS and CDR2 is YFSETQ. The clonotype was recovered from a woman between 70 and 85 years old with renal cell carcinoma. This chain links TRBV5-1 with TRBJ2-7, with 10 bases identical to TRBD1. Material: blood, obtained from a patient whose treatment included radiotherapy and nephrectomy. The CDR3 protein is CASSLGGQGVLEQYF. The CDR3, as DNA: TGCGCCAGCAGCTTGGGAGGACAGGGGGTCTTGGAGCAGTACTTC.